One and the same sample provided the 13 T cell receptor beta chains below, sequenced in a study of shared clonotypes between healthy human individuals. Data came from immunoSEQ multiplex PCR; TCRdb stores just in-frame clones and leaves some out. The sample holds 750,000 to 1,000,000 clones, 80% to 95% seen once. Cells designated naive CD8 were CD45RO-negative and were positively selected for CCR7, with terminally differentiated effector memory CD45RA+ cells excluded. Specimen: naive CD8+ T cells sorted from blood. The source is a man aged 25-40 years in good health.

The rearrangement links TRBV6-1 to TRBJ1-5, with 11 bases that match TRBD1. The CDR3 sequence is 15 residues long. The junction had 9 bases not matched to a gene; V was cut back by 10 bases and J by 4 bases. Germline-derived CDR1 and CDR2 are MNHNS and SASEGT. CDR3 nucleotide sequence: TGTGCCACCCTTTGGACAGGGGGCGGTAATCAGCCCCAGCATTTT. Protein product: CATLWTGGGNQPQHF.

The V and J genes are TRBV7-3 and TRBJ2-1; TRBD1 might be the D (5 bases). Germline lookup yields CDR1 SGHTA and CDR2 FQGTGA. The CDR3 extends over 17 amino acids. Trimming shortened V by 1 base and J by 0 bases, and 13 bases separated the two germline ends. The CDR3, as DNA: TGTGCCAGCAGCTTAAGGGGCGACAAGAGCTCCTACAATGAGCAGTTCTTC. Protein sequence: CASSLRGDKSSYNEQFF.

This chain joins TRBV9 and TRBJ1-1; 9 bases are a match to TRBD1. There are 16 residues in the CDR3. After removal of 3 bases from V and 5 bases from J, the junction contained 11 bases not matched to a gene. Germline V gives CDR1 SGDLS, CDR2 YYNGEE. CDR3 amino acids: CASSEPGQGVWTEAFF. The CDR3 nucleotides are TGTGCCAGCAGCGAACCGGGACAGGGCGTCTGGACTGAAGCTTTCTTT.

This clone was counted a few times. The chain links TRBV5-1 to TRBJ1-5; D not certain. The ends were cut back, 0 bases at V and 3 bases at J, with 4 bases in the middle. The CDR3 sequence is 13 residues long. Germline V CDR1 and CDR2: SGHRS, YFSETQ. CDR3 in amino acids: CASSLAPNQPQHF. The CDR3 DNA is TGCGCCAGCAGCTTGGCTCCCAATCAGCCCCAGCATTTT. Using reference TRBV5-1 and TRBJ1-5 for the parts outside the CDR3, the full variable domain is KAGVTQTPRYLIKTRGQQVTLSCSPISGHRSVSWYQQTPGQGLQFLFEYFSETQRNKGNFPGRFSGRQFSNSRSEMNVSTLELGDSALYLCASSLAPNQPQHFGDGTRLSIL.

In the case of this clone: The same CDR3 arises from other DNA sequences in this sample as well. The chain recombines TRBV7-9 with TRBJ2-1, with no clear D. Looked up from germline, CDR1 is SEHNR and CDR2 is FQNEAQ (reference sequence). This CDR3 has 14 residues. Trimming pared 0 bases from V and 1 base from J, leaving 4 bases between. The CDR3 nucleotides are TGTGCCAGCAGCTTAGCTGGGTCCTACAATGAGCAGTTCTTC. This codes for CASSLAGSYNEQFF.

The rearrangement joins TRBV27 to TRBJ2-3, with 9 positions matching TRBD1. Unmatched junction bases numbered 4, after V lost 2 bases and J lost 1 base. This CDR3 comprises 16 residues. Looked up from germline, CDR1 is MNHEY and CDR2 is SMNVEV (reference sequence). This CDR3 is CASSLNRGLGTDTQYF. The DNA for the CDR3 is TGTGCCAGCAGTTTAAACAGGGGGCTAGGCACAGATACGCAGTATTTT.

The CDR3: CASSWTSGYEQYF. The CDR3 nucleotides read TGCGCCAGCAGCTGGACTAGCGGTTACGAGCAGTACTTC. The J gene is TRBJ2-7, the V gene TRBV5-1; TRBD2 aligns across 10 bases. The J segment lost 4 bases and the V segment lost 3 bases, leaving 1 base of the junction unmatched. The CDR3 has 13 amino acids. In germline, CDR1 is SGHRS, CDR2 YFSETQ.

The chain couples TRBV7-9 to TRBJ2-1; perhaps TRBD2 as D (5 bases). V was pared by 0 bases and J by 9 bases, with 12 bases between. Germline lookup yields CDR1 SEHNR and CDR2 FQNEAQ (reference sequence). This CDR3 contains 14 residues. DNA of the CDR3: TGTGCCAGCAGCTTAGCACTAGACAACATTGAGCAGTTCTTC. Translated: CASSLALDNIEQFF.

This chain uses TRBV7-9 with TRBJ2-7; a possible D gene is TRBD1 (6 bases). Germline CDR1 is SEHNR and CDR2 is FQNEAQ (reference sequence). This CDR3 spans 14 amino acids. V lost 8 bases, J lost 3 bases, and 17 bases lay in between. CDR3 residues: CASEDGQNRYEQYF. The DNA for the CDR3 is TGTGCCAGCGAAGATGGACAGAATCGCTACGAGCAGTACTTC.

About this clone itself: The sample carries other DNA sequences with the same CDR3. The chain has TRBV7-9 and TRBJ1-1; no clear D. The CDR3 has 13 amino acids. The germline V gene encodes CDR1 SEHNR and CDR2 FQNEAQ (reference sequence). Deletions cut 1 base from V and 1 base from J, with 4 bases between. The CDR3 loop is CASSLDRNTEAFF. Here the CDR3 DNA reads TGTGCCAGCAGCTTAGACAGGAACACTGAAGCTTTCTTT.

The chain combines TRBV7-2 with TRBJ2-2, with 7 bases that match TRBD2. The V and J ends lost 4 bases and 6 bases, in that order; junction bases with no gene match: 17. The CDR3 runs 18 residues. Germline CDR1 reads SGHTA; CDR2 reads FQGNSA. In nucleotides, the CDR3 is TGTGCCAGCAGCTCCCCTTCCGGGACTACCTATAAGGCCGGGGAGCTGTTTTTT. It is translated as CASSSPSGTTYKAGELFF.

This chain connects TRBV19 to TRBJ1-1, with D perhaps TRBD1 (5 bases). Germline CDR1 and CDR2: LNHDA and SQIVND (reference sequence). Trimming removed 3 bases from V and 6 bases from J, with 26 bases in between. This CDR3 spans 18 amino acids. CDR3 protein: CASSMEEFFGGFTPEAFF. In DNA, the CDR3 is TGTGCCAGTAGTATGGAGGAGTTTTTTGGGGGGTTTACCCCTGAAGCTTTCTTT.

The chain combines TRBV7-2 with TRBJ2-1, with D possibly being TRBD2 (6 bases). This CDR3 contains 15 residues. Germline V gene sequence: CDR1 SGHTA, CDR2 FQGNSA. V lost 0 bases to trimming and J lost 7 bases, with 13 bases between them. The CDR3 DNA reads as TGTGCCAGCAGCTTAGCCTTGGGACTTCAAAATGAGCAGTTCTTC. Encoded protein: CASSLALGLQNEQFF.